This is a list of T cell receptor beta chains from one sample in a study of T cells in Graves' hyperthyroidism and ophthalmopathy. TCRdb fed the multiplex PCR reads into MiXCR, producing one record per CDR3 protein. Of over 350,000 distinct CDR3 sequences detected, about 15% appear once; the ten largest clones hold over 10%. Sequencing input: blood. These receptors were obtained from a young man with Graves' ophthalmopathy. Each CDR3 is given with its conserved first and last residue. The order of the fields is clone size, V gene, J gene, D gene, CDR3 protein, CDR3 DNA. D genes are given only for firm matches. The size entry is marked missing in some rows and otherwise reads once, few, many or a size class.

>many|TRBV7-8|TRBJ2-3|NA
CASSLAASDTQYF
TGTGCCAGCAGCTTAGCGGCCTCAGATACGCAGTATTTT
>many|TRBV12-3/TRBV12-4|TRBJ2-7|NA
CASSLETGRTYEQYF
TGTGCCAGCAGTCTCGAAACAGGGAGGACCTACGAGCAGTACTTC
>few|TRBV6-1|TRBJ2-2|NA
CASSRRPGVNTGELFF
TGTGCCAGCAGTCGACGTCCAGGGGTTAACACCGGGGAGCTGTTTTTT
>many|TRBV29-1|TRBJ2-5|TRBD1
CSVQDRGGETQYF
TGCAGCGTTCAGGACAGGGGTGGTGAGACCCAGTACTTC
>many|TRBV27|TRBJ1-1|NA
CASTRLGEAFF
TGTGCCAGCACGCGCCTTGGCGAAGCTTTCTTT
>NA|TRBV19|TRBJ2-1|TRBD2
CASSSAGGHNEQFF
TGTGCCAGTAGTTCAGCGGGGGGCCATAATGAGCAGTTCTTC
>many|TRBV6-1|TRBJ2-5|NA
CASSYMGVRETQYF
TGTGCCAGCAGTTATATGGGGGTGCGGGAGACCCAGTACTTC
>many|TRBV6-1|TRBJ2-3|NA
CASSEAWQGGTDTQYF
TGTGCCAGCAGTGAAGCGTGGCAGGGAGGCACAGATACGCAGTATTTT
>many|TRBV20-1|TRBJ2-3|NA
CSAFSGADTQYF
TGCAGTGCTTTTTCTGGCGCAGATACGCAGTATTTT
>many|TRBV29-1|TRBJ2-1|NA
CSVDRADYNEQFF
TGCAGCGTTGACAGGGCGGACTACAATGAGCAGTTCTTC